This is a list of T cell receptor beta chains from one sample in a study of blood T cell repertoires in COVID-19. Sequenced by immunoSEQ multiplex PCR; TCRdb stores in-frame clones only, minus some. The sample has almost 500,000 clones, 80% to 90% seen once; the top ten hold approximately 8.3%. Sequenced material: PBMCs or T cells enriched from blood (not recorded which). All receptors derive from a woman between 55 and 75 years old who had recovered from COVID-19. Each CDR3 is given with its conserved first and last residue. The D gene is left open where the match is weak. Size is stated for part of the rows, as once, few or many counts, or as a class when the clone is expanded.

D gene | J gene | V gene | clone size | CDR3 protein | CDR3 DNA
- | TRBJ1-1 | TRBV29-1 | - | CSVELTGTEAFF | TGCAGCGTTGAATTGACGGGCACTGAAGCTTTCTTT
- | TRBJ1-2 | TRBV30 | - | CAVRYRGSGYTF | TGTGCCGTCAGATATCGGGGGTCTGGCTACACCTTC
- | TRBJ2-3 | TRBV18 | few | CASRKQDSSTDTQYF | TGTGCCAGCCGAAAACAGGACAGTAGCACAGATACGCAGTATTTT
- | TRBJ1-3 | TRBV7-2 | - | CASSAGAPGSTIYF | TGTGCCAGCAGTGCCGGGGCCCCCGGGAGCACCATATATTTT
TRBD1 | TRBJ2-2 | TRBV2 | - | CASIATGGANTGELFF | TGTGCCAGCATCGCCACAGGGGGCGCGAACACCGGGGAGCTGTTTTTT
- | TRBJ1-1 | TRBV5-5 | - | CASSLAEGRGAFF | TGTGCCAGCAGCTTGGCCGAAGGAAGAGGAGCTTTCTTT
- | TRBJ1-2 | TRBV28 | once | CASSFKWPYGYTF | TGTGCCAGCAGTTTTAAGTGGCCCTATGGCTACACCTTC
- | TRBJ1-5 | TRBV28 | - | CASSFWRVPSNQPQHF | TGTGCCAGCAGTTTTTGGAGGGTTCCTAGCAATCAGCCCCAGCATTTT
- | TRBJ2-6 | TRBV27 | - | CASSPWINRAGANVLTF | TGTGCCAGCAGCCCCTGGATTAACAGGGCTGGGGCCAACGTCCTGACTTTC
- | TRBJ1-1 | TRBV24-1 | - | CATSAPQDTEAFF | TGTGCCACCAGTGCCCCACAGGACACTGAAGCTTTCTTT
- | TRBJ1-1 | TRBV30 | - | CAWSESGGRITEAFF | TGTGCCTGGAGTGAGAGTGGAGGGCGAATCACTGAAGCTTTCTTT
- | TRBJ2-1 | TRBV7-2 | - | CASSLAGGPYEQFF | TGTGCCAGCAGCTTAGCGGGGGGGCCCTATGAGCAGTTCTTC
- | TRBJ1-1 | TRBV3-1/TRBV3-2 | - | CASSQVGAGEAFF | TGTGCCAGCAGCCAAGTTGGGGCAGGGGAGGCTTTCTTT
TRBD1 | TRBJ1-1 | TRBV5-4 | - | CASSLGWTGANTEAFF | TGTGCCAGCAGCTTGGGGTGGACAGGGGCAAACACTGAAGCTTTCTTT
- | TRBJ1-4 | TRBV11-2 | - | CASSPSGGWEKLFF | TGTGCCAGCAGCCCCAGCGGGGGTTGGGAAAAACTGTTTTTT
- | TRBJ1-2 | TRBV6-5 | - | CASSPQVVYGYTF | TGTGCCAGCAGTCCACAGGTTGTCTATGGCTACACCTTC
- | TRBJ2-2 | TRBV21-1 | - | CASSKGQSGELFF | TGTGCCAGCAGCAAAGGGCAGTCCGGGGAGCTGTTTTTT
- | TRBJ2-1 | TRBV3-1/TRBV3-2 | few | CASSQGSSSYNEQFF | TGTGCCAGCAGCCAAGGCTCCAGCTCCTACAATGAGCAGTTCTTC
TRBD2 | TRBJ2-1 | TRBV4-2 | - | CASSQGLAGGYNEQFF | TGTGCCAGCAGCCAAGGACTAGCGGGAGGGTACAATGAGCAGTTCTTC
TRBD1 | TRBJ1-2 | TRBV6-5 | - | CASTRTGFFYGYTF | TGTGCCAGCACCCGGACAGGGTTCTTCTATGGCTACACCTTC
- | TRBJ1-5 | TRBV3-1/TRBV3-2 | - | CASSLGQTSNQPQHF | TGTGCCAGCAGCCTTGGACAGACTAGCAATCAGCCCCAGCATTTT
TRBD2 | TRBJ2-4 | TRBV5-4 | - | CASRRTSDSNIQYF | TGTGCCAGCAGGAGGACTAGCGATAGTAACATTCAGTACTTC
- | TRBJ1-6 | TRBV21-1 | few | CASSKAGDRGLTRNSPLHF | TGTGCCAGCAGCAAAGCTGGGGACAGGGGATTGACTAGGAATTCACCCCTCCACTTT
- | TRBJ1-5 | TRBV24-1 | - | CATSGAQHQPQHF | TGTGCCACCAGTGGGGCGCAGCATCAGCCCCAGCATTTT
TRBD1 | TRBJ1-4 | TRBV2 | once | CASSEGQVDEKLFF | TGTGCCAGCAGTGAGGGACAGGTGGACGAAAAACTGTTTTTT
TRBD1 | TRBJ2-2 | TRBV5-4 | once | CASGDRRNTGELFF | TGTGCCAGCGGGGACAGGCGGAACACCGGGGAGCTGTTTTTT
- | TRBJ1-2 | TRBV10-3 | - | CAITEGGNYGYTF | TGTGCCATCACGGAAGGGGGTAACTATGGCTACACCTTC
TRBD2 | TRBJ2-5 | TRBV5-8 | - | CASSLAVGGAEETQYF | TGTGCCAGCAGCTTGGCGGTCGGGGGGGCCGAAGAGACCCAGTACTTC
TRBD1 | TRBJ2-2 | TRBV19 | few | CASSRDRSPGELFF | TGTGCCAGTAGCCGGGACAGGTCGCCCGGGGAGCTGTTTTTT
TRBD1 | TRBJ1-1 | TRBV11-2 | - | CASSFSRGAEAFF | TGTGCCAGCAGCTTTTCCAGGGGGGCTGAAGCTTTCTTT
- | TRBJ2-3 | TRBV4-1 | - | CASSQEGQGGDTQYF | TGCGCCAGCAGCCAAGAGGGCCAGGGGGGAGATACGCAGTATTTT
- | TRBJ1-2 | TRBV5-1 | - | CASSSPTAEGYTF | TGCGCCAGTTCGAGTCCCACGGCGGAAGGCTACACCTTC
TRBD2 | TRBJ2-5 | TRBV29-1 | - | CSVQRDGQETQYF | TGCAGCGTCCAGCGGGACGGTCAAGAGACCCAGTACTTC
- | TRBJ1-4 | TRBV27 | - | CASSLRASGRGEKLFF | TGTGCCAGCAGTTTACGGGCCTCGGGTAGGGGTGAAAAACTGTTTTTT
TRBD1 | TRBJ2-3 | TRBV10-1 | - | CASSRGQGAFTDTQYF | TGCGCCAGCAGTCGCGGACAGGGGGCTTTCACAGATACGCAGTATTTT
TRBD2 | TRBJ2-1 | TRBV18 | - | CASSPTLAGSSYNEQFF | TGTGCCAGCTCACCAACTCTAGCGGGGAGCTCCTACAATGAGCAGTTCTTC
TRBD2 | TRBJ2-2 | TRBV4-1 | - | CASSQRIPGLAGWPPGELFF | TGCGCCAGCAGCCAACGTATTCCGGGACTAGCGGGGTGGCCCCCCGGGGAGCTGTTTTTT
- | TRBJ2-3 | TRBV6-1 | - | CASSEGPYTDTQYF | TGTGCCAGCAGTGAAGGGCCTTACACAGATACGCAGTATTTT
TRBD1 | TRBJ2-1 | TRBV7-8 | - | CASSPDRGSYNEQFF | TGTGCCAGCAGCCCGGACAGGGGAAGTTACAATGAGCAGTTCTTC
- | TRBJ1-3 | TRBV25-1 | - | CASSLSGNTIYF | TGTGCCAGCAGCCTTTCTGGAAACACCATATATTTT
- | TRBJ1-5 | TRBV15 | - | CATSRDGVSNQPQHF | TGTGCCACCAGCAGAGATGGAGTTAGCAATCAGCCCCAGCATTTT
- | TRBJ1-2 | TRBV10-3 | - | CAISGSTGYGYTF | TGTGCCATCAGTGGGTCTACGGGCTATGGCTACACCTTC
TRBD1 | TRBJ1-5 | TRBV28 | - | CASSLPTGGGRGNQPQHF | TGTGCCAGCAGTTTACCGACAGGGGGCGGTAGGGGCAATCAGCCCCAGCATTTT